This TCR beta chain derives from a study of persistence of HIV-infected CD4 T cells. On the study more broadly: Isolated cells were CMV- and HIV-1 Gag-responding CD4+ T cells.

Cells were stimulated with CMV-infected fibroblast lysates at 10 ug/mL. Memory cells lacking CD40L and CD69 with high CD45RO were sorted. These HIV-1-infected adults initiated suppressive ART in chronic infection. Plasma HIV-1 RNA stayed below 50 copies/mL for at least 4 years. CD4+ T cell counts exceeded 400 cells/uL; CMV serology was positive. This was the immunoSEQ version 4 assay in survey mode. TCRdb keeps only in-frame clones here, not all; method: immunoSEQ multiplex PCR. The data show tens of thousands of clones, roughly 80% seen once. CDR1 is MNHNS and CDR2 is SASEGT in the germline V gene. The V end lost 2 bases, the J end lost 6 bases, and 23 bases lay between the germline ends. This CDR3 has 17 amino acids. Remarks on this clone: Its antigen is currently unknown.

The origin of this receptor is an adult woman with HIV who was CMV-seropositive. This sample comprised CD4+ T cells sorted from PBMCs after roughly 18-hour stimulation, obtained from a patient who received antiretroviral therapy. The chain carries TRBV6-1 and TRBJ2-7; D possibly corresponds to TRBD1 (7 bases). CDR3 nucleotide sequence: TGTGCCAGCAGTGAATCCCAGGGAGTGGCAGGGGGGTTCGAGCAGTACTTC. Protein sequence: CASSESQGVAGGFEQYF.